This passage covers 17 T cell receptor beta chains from one sample sequenced in a study of T cells in Graves' hyperthyroidism and ophthalmopathy. Amplification of TCR beta CDR3 regions was performed using RNA transcripts as template. HTBI primers drove first-round RT-PCR of the TCR CDR3. TCRdb re-derived calls from the multiplex PCR reads in MiXCR, one entry per CDR3 protein. The data show about 360,000 distinct CDR3 sequences, roughly 13% seen once. Sequencing was done on a sample of blood. These receptors came from a woman aged 18-29 years with Graves' hyperthyroidism.

The sample holds many counts of this clonotype. The J gene is TRBJ2-7, the V gene TRBV6-5; D perhaps matches TRBD2 (6 bases). The CDR3 is made up of 15 amino acids. Per the germline V gene, CDR1 is MNHEY and CDR2 is SVGAGI. V lost 1 base, J lost 5 bases, and 15 bases lay in between. In DNA, the CDR3 is TGTGCCAGCAGTTACTTCCCCGGGGGAAGTAACGAGCAGTACTTC. Translating gives CASSYFPGGSNEQYF.

This clonotype turned up a few times. The genes are TRBV25-1 and TRBJ2-7, with D maybe TRBD1 (5 bases). The CDR3 loop spans 15 amino acids. Trimming left V 1 base short and J 3 bases short, with 13 bases between. Germline CDR1 reads MGHDK; CDR2 reads SYGVNS. The CDR3 region has the DNA TGTGCCAGCAGTGAATTTTCGGACACTGGCTACGAGCAGTACTTC. It yields the protein CASSEFSDTGYEQYF.

Notes on this clonotype: No conserved phenylalanine or tryptophan is present at the end of the CDR3, so a read error is the likely explanation. CDR3 sequence: CASSFQGEGEQYL. CDR3 bases: TGTGCCAGCAGTTTTCAGGGGGAGGGGGAGCAGTACCTC. This rearrangement joins TRBV28 to TRBJ2-7; perhaps D is TRBD1 or TRBD2 (7 bases each). Deletions cut 3 bases from V and 7 bases from J, with 13 bases between. This CDR3 region has 13 residues. From germline, CDR1 is MDHEN and CDR2 SYDVKM.

This clonotype was counted ten times or more. This chain connects TRBV24-1 to TRBJ1-1; D remains ambiguous. The ends were cut back, 1 base at V and 3 bases at J, with 5 bases in the middle. This CDR3 is built from 13 residues. The germline V gene encodes CDR1 KGHDR and CDR2 SFDVKD. The CDR3 reads CATSDFRDTEAFF. In DNA form, the CDR3 reads TGTGCCACCAGTGATTTTCGAGACACTGAAGCTTTCTTT.

This clonotype was observed a handful of times. The genes are TRBV14 and TRBJ1-2; D is unclear. The CDR3 totals 13 residues. Trimming cost V 4 bases and J 4 bases, with 10 bases left between them. CDR1 is SGHDN, CDR2 FVKESK, per germline. In DNA form, the CDR3 reads TGTGCCAGCAGCCCGGCAGCGGGCTATGGCTACACCTTC. Its translation: CASSPAAGYGYTF.

Ten or more counts support this clonotype. V and J are TRBV11-2 and TRBJ2-3; no firm D call. The germline gives CDR1 SGHAT, CDR2 FQNNGV. V was cut by 0 bases and J by 1 base, with 8 bases left in between. This CDR3 spans 15 amino acids. Here the CDR3 DNA reads TGTGCCAGCAGCTTAGATCGTGTAGGCACAGATACGCAGTATTTT. Amino acid sequence: CASSLDRVGTDTQYF.

Many counts were recorded for this clonotype. The rearrangement joins TRBV11-1 to TRBJ2-7; 7 bases line up with TRBD2. This CDR3 contains 14 residues. Germline lookup yields CDR1 SGHAT and CDR2 FQDESV (reference sequence). The J segment lost 5 bases and the V segment lost 5 bases, leaving 9 bases of the junction unmatched. Here the CDR3 reads CASSLEGGAHEQYF. In nucleotides, the CDR3 is TGTGCCAGCAGCCTAGAGGGAGGGGCCCACGAGCAGTACTTC.

This clonotype was counted ten times or more. The V call is TRBV7-6, the J call TRBJ1-6, with 8 bases identical to TRBD1. The trim removed 5 bases at V and 7 bases at J, leaving 7 bases unmatched. From germline, CDR1 is SGHVS and CDR2 FNYEAQ. This CDR3 is 15 amino acids long. The CDR3 region has the DNA TGTGCCAGCAGCCCGTGGACAGGGAAGAATTCACCCCTCCACTTT. It translates to CASSPWTGKNSPLHF. The full variable domain, its missing parts supplied by reference TRBV7-6 and TRBJ1-6, is GAGVSQSPRYKVTKRGQDVALRCDPISGHVSLYWYRQALGQGPEFLTYFNYEAQQDKSGLPNDRFSAERPEGSISTLTIQRTEQRDSAMYRCASSPWTGKNSPLHFGNGTRLTVT.

The J gene is TRBJ2-5, the V gene TRBV7-9; possibly TRBD2 for D (6 bases). CDR3 length: 16 residues. Germline V CDR1 and CDR2: SEHNR, FQNEAQ (reference sequence). V lost 4 bases and J lost 2, with 17 bases in between. CDR3 sequence (DNA): TGTGCCAGCAGCTCCAGGGACCCTAGCGAACAAGAGACCCAGTACTTC. As protein: CASSSRDPSEQETQYF.

This clonotype was counted many times. V and J are TRBV6-1 and TRBJ1-1; no clear D gene. With 2 bases removed from V and 6 bases from J, the gap between germline ends came to 10 bases. The CDR3 consists of 13 residues. The germline gives CDR1 MNHNS, CDR2 SASEGT. CDR3 nucleotides: TGTGCCAGCAGTGAAAGTGCTTCCCCTGAAGCTTTCTTT. As protein: CASSESASPEAFF.

The genes are TRBV6-4 and TRBJ2-3, with D tentatively TRBD1 (6 bases). Trimming shortened V by 2 bases and J by 4 bases, and 10 bases separated the two germline ends. CDR1 MRHNA and CDR2 SNTAGT come from the germline V gene. The CDR3 length is 14 residues. CDR3 in amino acids: CASSDNRESDTQYF. In DNA, the CDR3 is TGTGCCAGCAGTGACAACAGGGAATCAGATACGCAGTATTTT.

There are many counts of this clonotype. The chain couples TRBV7-8 to TRBJ2-3; 16 bases match TRBD2. Germline lookup yields CDR1 SGHVS and CDR2 FQNEAQ. This CDR3 region has 17 residues. V shed 6 bases, J shed 8 bases, and the junction held 11 bases outside the gene matches. In DNA form, the CDR3 reads TGTGCCAGCAGGACAACCGGGACTAGCGGGGGGGCCGGTACGCAGTATTTT. Translation: CASRTTGTSGGAGTQYF.

J is TRBJ1-6 and V is TRBV28, with 9 bases that match TRBD1. The ends lost 11 bases at V and 8 bases at J; junction bases unmatched: 7. Germline V gene data show CDR1 as MDHEN and CDR2 as SYDVKM. This CDR3 contains 13 residues. The CDR3 DNA reads as TGTGCCGCAGGACAGGGGCGTCATTCACCCCTCCACTTT. Translating it yields CAAGQGRHSPLHF. Variable domain in full (rest from reference TRBV28 and TRBJ1-6): DVKVTQSSRYLVKRTGEKVFLECVQDMDHENMFWYRQDPGLGLRLIYFSYDVKMKEKGDIPEGYSVSREKKERFSLILESASTNQTSMYLCAAGQGRHSPLHFGNGTRLTVT.

This clonotype was found many times. This chain connects TRBV2 to TRBJ2-1, with 9 nucleotides matching TRBD1. Germline V gene lookup returns CDR1 SNHLY and CDR2 FYNNEI. Unmatched junction bases numbered 5, after V lost 8 bases and J lost 15 bases. The CDR3 loop spans 10 amino acids. This CDR3 is CASGDRAMFF. In DNA form, the CDR3 reads TGTGCCAGCGGGGACAGGGCGATGTTCTTC.

This clonotype was recorded many times. The chain couples TRBV5-1 to TRBJ2-7; D uncertain. Between the trimmed V and J ends, which lost 0 bases and 5 bases, there was a span of 3 bases. This CDR3 has 11 residues. From germline, CDR1 is SGHRS and CDR2 YFSETQ. The CDR3 sequence: CASSLGDEQYF. CDR3 nucleotide sequence: TGCGCCAGCAGCTTGGGGGACGAGCAGTACTTC. Using reference TRBV5-1 and TRBJ2-7 for the parts outside the CDR3, the full variable domain is KAGVTQTPRYLIKTRGQQVTLSCSPISGHRSVSWYQQTPGQGLQFLFEYFSETQRNKGNFPGRFSGRQFSNSRSEMNVSTLELGDSALYLCASSLGDEQYFGPGTRLTVT.

This clonotype was seen at least ten times. J is TRBJ2-1 and V is TRBV7-3; TRBD2 matches 9 bases. V shed 5 bases and J 8 bases; nucleotides not matched to a gene: 13. Per the germline V gene, CDR1 is SGHTA and CDR2 is FQGTGA. This CDR3 region has 16 residues. CDR3 sequence (DNA): TGTGCCAGCAGCCCTCTTATCGGCGGGAGGGAATATGAGCAGTTCTTC. Its translation: CASSPLIGGREYEQFF.

This clonotype showed up many times. V is TRBV6-1 and J is TRBJ2-3; possible D gene TRBD2, 6 bases. Germline assignment: CDR1 MNHNS and CDR2 SASEGT. The ends were cut back, 5 bases at V and 8 bases at J, with 20 bases in the middle. There are 15 residues in the CDR3. The CDR3 DNA sequence: TGTGCCAGCAGTAGACCCCGGGACTTGCTCGGTACGCAGTATTTT. Its protein product is CASSRPRDLLGTQYF.